This T cell receptor beta chain is from a study of CXCR3-negative and CXCR3-positive naive CD8 T cells (dated by TCRdb to the late 2010s). At the level of the whole study: Approximately 130 million TRB reads were obtained in total, roughly 1.5 +/- 0.3 million reads per library. Diversity and physicochemical repertoire analyses covered over 10 donors pooled from two independent experiments. TRBV-TRBJ cluster analysis included naive subsets from 5 donors and memory cells from 3 donors.

The investigation overall reported the following: Similar TRBV-TRBJ usage was shown by naive CXCR3-negative and CXCR3-positive cells from the same donor, whereas distinct patterns were shown by memory cells. Comparably high repertoire diversity was found in both naive subsets, whereas much lower repertoire diversity was found in memory CD8+ T cells. Because surface CD5, which has been linked to self-reactivity in mice, was comparable between naive subsets, TCR interaction strength was also inferred from TRB CDR3 physicochemical properties. TRB CDR3s from CXCR3-positive naive cells showed higher hydrophobicity (lower Kidera factor 4), lower energy, and higher strength and volume indices than CXCR3-negative naive cells. Freshly isolated PBMCs were used for most assays because CXCR3 expression went down partially after cryopreservation.

Details on this clonotype: Its target antigen remains unknown.

Each CD8+ T cell subset was flow-sorted in triplicate, with roughly 310,000 cells per subset placed directly into RLT lysis buffer. To exclude memory contaminants, naive CD8+ T cells were stringently defined as CD45RO-CCR7+CD27+CD95-. Peripheral blood mononuclear cells were isolated from buffy coats using standard density gradient centrifugation. Naive CXCR3-negative and CXCR3-positive CD8+ T cells were flow-sorted on a FACSAria III. An RNeasy Mini Kit was used to extract total RNA from the sorted cells. From the germline V gene, CDR1 is LGHNA and CDR2 is YSLEER. The CDR3 sequence holds 16 residues, the cysteine and phenylalanine included. No DNA sequence was recorded. Sequencing was performed on a NextSeq 550. The Human TCR Profiling Kit (MiLaboratory) was used to prepare UMI-labeled 5' RACE TRB cDNA libraries. cDNA synthesis used the entire amount of extracted RNA, and PCR amplification then used the entire amount of cDNA produced. Libraries were prepared in parallel with an identical number of PCR cycles. The authors' pipeline ran thus. About 49,000 +/- 11,000 unique UMI-labeled TRB cDNA molecules per library were extracted with MIGEC and MiXCR, with at least two reads per UMI required. On average, around 40,000 +/- 10,000 functional in-frame TRB CDR3 nucleotide clonotypes lacking stop codons were found per library. Diversity metrics, including normalized Shannon-Wiener and Chao1, were computed in VDJtools after downsampling to 5000 UMI-labeled TRB molecules per sample. VDJtools computed clonotype-size-weighted physicochemical properties of the central five CDR3 residues: interaction energy, strength, volume and Kidera factor 4. After TCRdb reprocessed the reads, each CDR3 protein sequence was kept as one row, without DNA. V and J calls and clone size were set by TCRdb, not the authors. The sample's own table lists over 95,000 distinct CDR3 sequences. Around 0.38% of the sample goes to the ten largest clones.

The V gene is TRBV4-3 and the J gene is TRBJ2-7; with no DNA, the TCRdb D assignment of TRBD1 cannot be verified. Material: naive CXCR3+ CD8+ T cells from blood. The cell subset or site label here, explained by the study, means: CD45RO-CCR7+CD27+CD95- naive CD8+ T cells expressing CXCR3 (TNR3+). This clonotype originated in a human donor in good health. Some clones in this sample may be carry-over from other donors' samples. The CDR3 reads as follows: CASSQDRTDPSYEQYF.